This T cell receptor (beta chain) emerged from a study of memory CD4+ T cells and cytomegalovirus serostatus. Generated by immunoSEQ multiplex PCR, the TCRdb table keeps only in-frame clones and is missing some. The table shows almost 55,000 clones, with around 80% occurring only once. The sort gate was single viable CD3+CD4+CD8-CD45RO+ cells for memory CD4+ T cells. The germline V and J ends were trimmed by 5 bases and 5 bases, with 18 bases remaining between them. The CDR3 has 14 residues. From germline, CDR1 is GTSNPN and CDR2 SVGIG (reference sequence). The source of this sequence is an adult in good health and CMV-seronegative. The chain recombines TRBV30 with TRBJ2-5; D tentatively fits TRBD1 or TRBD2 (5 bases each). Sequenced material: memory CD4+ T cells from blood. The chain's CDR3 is CAWGDGRGKETQYF. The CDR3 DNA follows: TGTGCCTGGGGAGACGGACGGGGCAAGGAGACCCAGTACTTC. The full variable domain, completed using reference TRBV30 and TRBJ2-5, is SQTIHQWPATLVQPVGSPLSLECTVEGTSNPNLYWYRQAAGRGLQLLFYSVGIGQISSEVPQNLSASRPQDRQFILSSKKLLLSDSGFYLCAWGDGRGKETQYFGPGTRLLVL.